This TCR beta chain came from a study of shared clonotypes between healthy human individuals. Naive CD8 cells lacked CD45RO and underwent positive selection for CCR7, leaving out terminally differentiated effector memory CD45RA+ cells. The study's findings and limits: At large depth, rarefaction still showed sorted-subset sequencing to be incomplete.

Deep-level running was used for the assay. Method: immunoSEQ multiplex PCR; TCRdb's copy keeps in-frame clones and lacks some. The top ten clones hold over 1.5% of a sample with about 2,200,000 clones, around 93% of them seen once. This clone appeared once. Its antigen is still unknown. Specimen: naive CD8+ T cells from PBMCs. The receptor was isolated from a young man in good health. Some clones in this sample may be carry-over from other donors' samples.

CDR3 in amino acids: CASIQSAGGGLNTEAFF. The CDR3, as DNA: TGTGCCAGCATCCAAAGCGCTGGAGGGGGTCTAAACACTGAAGCTTTCTTT. The chain carries TRBV7-9 and TRBJ1-1; weak D call: TRBD1 (6 bases). The ends were cut back, 7 bases at V and 2 bases at J, with 23 bases in the middle. Looked up from germline, CDR1 is SEHNR and CDR2 is FQNEAQ (reference sequence). This CDR3 has 17 residues.